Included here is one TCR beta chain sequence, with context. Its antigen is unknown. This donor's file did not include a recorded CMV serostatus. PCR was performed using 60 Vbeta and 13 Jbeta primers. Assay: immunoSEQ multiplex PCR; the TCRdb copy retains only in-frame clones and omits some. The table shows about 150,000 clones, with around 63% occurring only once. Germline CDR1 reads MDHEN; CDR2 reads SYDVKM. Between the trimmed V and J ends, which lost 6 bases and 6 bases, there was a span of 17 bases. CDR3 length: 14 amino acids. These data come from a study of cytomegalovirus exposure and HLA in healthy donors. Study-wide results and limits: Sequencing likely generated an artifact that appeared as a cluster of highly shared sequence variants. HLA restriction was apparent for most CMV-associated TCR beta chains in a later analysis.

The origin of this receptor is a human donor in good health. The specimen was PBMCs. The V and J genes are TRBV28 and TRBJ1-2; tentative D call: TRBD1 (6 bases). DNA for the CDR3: TGTGCCAGCAGCGCCCTCACAGGGTACAATGGCTACACCTTC. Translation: CASSALTGYNGYTF.